This record concerns one TCR beta chain sequence. No antigen is known for it. Conventional CD4+ T cells were sorted from blood as CD25-low CD127-high cells. Germline lookup yields CDR1 SGHAT and CDR2 FQNNGV. V shed 2 bases, J shed 4 bases, and the junction held 14 bases outside the gene matches. The CDR3 is 18 residues long. These data come from a study of regulatory and conventional T cells in RAG deficiency. Here immunoSEQ multiplex PCR was the method, and the copy in TCRdb shows in-frame clones only, minus some. The table shows more than 40,000 clones, with 75% to 90% occurring only once. Study conclusions and caveats: Omenn patients showed >85% Treg-Tconv overlap and shorter CDR3 lengths.

These data also featured in a second study, about regulatory T cells. This second report adds: The primer mix had 52 TRBV and 13 TRBJ primers.

This chain joins TRBV11-2 and TRBJ2-5, with 9 bases matching TRBD2. The TCR sequence derives from a human donor in good health. Sequenced: CD4+ effector T cells sorted from blood. The CDR3 region is CASSLSPLASGVLETQYF. As DNA, the CDR3 is TGTGCCAGCAGCTTATCCCCCCTGGCTAGCGGGGTTTTAGAGACCCAGTACTTC.